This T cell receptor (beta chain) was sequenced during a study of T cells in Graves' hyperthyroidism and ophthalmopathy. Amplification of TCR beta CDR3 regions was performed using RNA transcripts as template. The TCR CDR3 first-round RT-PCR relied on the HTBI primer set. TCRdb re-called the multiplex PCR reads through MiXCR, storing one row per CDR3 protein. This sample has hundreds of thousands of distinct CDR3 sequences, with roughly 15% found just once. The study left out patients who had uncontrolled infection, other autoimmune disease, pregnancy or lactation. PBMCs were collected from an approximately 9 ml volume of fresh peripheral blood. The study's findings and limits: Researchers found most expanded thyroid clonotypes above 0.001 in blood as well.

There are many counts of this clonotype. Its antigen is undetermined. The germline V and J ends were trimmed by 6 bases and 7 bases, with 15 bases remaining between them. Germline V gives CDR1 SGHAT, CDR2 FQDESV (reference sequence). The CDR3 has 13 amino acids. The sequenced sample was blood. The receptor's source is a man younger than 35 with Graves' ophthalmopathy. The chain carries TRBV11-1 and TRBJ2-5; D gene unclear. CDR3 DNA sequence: TGTGCCAGCAGTCTGGATCGGAAGGGGACCCAGTACTTC. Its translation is CASSLDRKGTQYF. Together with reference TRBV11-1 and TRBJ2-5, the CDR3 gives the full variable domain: EAEVAQSPRYKITEKSQAVAFWCDPISGHATLYWYRQILGQGPELLVQFQDESVVDDSQLPKDRFSAERLKGVDSTLKIQPAELGDSAMYLCASSLDRKGTQYFGPGTRLLVL.